The rows below give T cell receptor beta chains drawn from one sample of a study of beta chain features in type 1 diabetes. The protocol was immunoSEQ multiplex PCR, while the TCRdb copy is restricted to in-frame clones and leaves out a portion. The sample yields about 340,000 clones, over 7% seen once. The sequencing sample was made of central memory CD4+ T cells from blood. The receptors stem from a man aged 25-45 years with type 1 diabetes. Each CDR3 is given with its conserved first and last residue. Each record gives: clone size, D gene, J gene, V gene, CDR3 protein, CDR3 DNA. A D gene is named only where the DNA matches it firmly. Clone size, where shown, is once, few, many, or a class for clones that have expanded.

>few|NA|TRBJ1-5|TRBV7-8
CASSLAGSNQPQHF
TGTGCCAGCAGCTTAGCAGGGAGCAATCAGCCCCAGCATTTT
>NA|NA|TRBJ1-2|TRBV29-1
CSVESNYGYTF
TGCAGCGTTGAAAGTAACTATGGCTACACCTTC
>few|TRBD1|TRBJ2-4|TRBV4-1
CASSQSDRERNIQYF
TGCGCCAGCAGCCAGTCGGACAGGGAAAGAAACATTCAGTACTTC
>few|NA|TRBJ2-2|TRBV12-5
CAAEGPGQNTGELFF
TGTGCTGCGGAGGGACCGGGACAAAACACCGGGGAGCTGTTTTTT
>NA|TRBD1|TRBJ2-7|TRBV18
CASSQGQGPEGQYF
TGTGCCAGCTCACAAGGACAGGGACCCGAGGGGCAGTACTTC
>few|NA|TRBJ1-4|TRBV7-8
CASSPSTLTEKLFF
TGTGCCAGCAGCCCGTCCACGTTAACGGAAAAACTGTTTTTT
>NA|TRBD2|TRBJ2-3|TRBV11-2
CASSPGSGGSFIDTQYF
TGTGCCAGCAGCCCGGGGAGCGGGGGCAGCTTTATAGATACGCAGTATTTT
>NA|TRBD2|TRBJ2-5|TRBV7-2
CASSLIPGGKTQYF
TGTGCCAGCAGCTTAATACCGGGGGGAAAGACCCAGTACTTC
>few|NA|TRBJ2-7|TRBV4-1
CASSQDYGAQQYF
TGCGCCAGCAGCCAAGATTACGGTGCCCAGCAGTACTTC
>NA|NA|TRBJ2-7|TRBV5-4
CASSSGSYEQYF
TGTGCCAGCAGCTCCGGTTCCTACGAGCAGTACTTC
>NA|NA|TRBJ2-5|TRBV20-1
CSAQGWGAQYF
TGCAGTGCTCAGGGTTGGGGGGCCCAGTACTTC
>NA|NA|TRBJ2-5|TRBV18
CASSPPGAETQYF
TGTGCCAGCTCACCACCAGGGGCGGAGACCCAGTACTTC
>few|TRBD1|TRBJ1-3|TRBV7-2
CASSDQTGAGNTIYF
TGTGCCAGCAGCGACCAGACAGGGGCTGGAAACACCATATATTTT
>many|TRBD1|TRBJ1-2|TRBV19
CASSLDRRGTTSGYTF
TGTGCCAGTAGTCTGGACAGGCGAGGCACGACGTCCGGCTACACCTTC
>few|NA|TRBJ2-4|TRBV6-6
CASSLLPRGIQYF
TGTGCCAGCAGTTTATTACCCAGGGGCATTCAGTACTTC
>NA|NA|TRBJ1-1|TRBV2
CASKGWENTEAFF
TGTGCCAGCAAAGGTTGGGAAAACACTGAAGCTTTCTTT
>NA|NA|TRBJ1-5|TRBV30
CAWRGQGRQPQHF
TGTGCCTGGAGGGGGCAGGGGCGGCAGCCCCAGCATTTT
>NA|NA|TRBJ1-6|TRBV2
CAGNPGTENSPLHF
TGTGCCGGAAATCCCGGGACGGAGAATTCACCCCTCCACTTT
>many|NA|TRBJ2-7|TRBV11-2
CASSLFPGAYEQYF
TGTGCCAGCAGCTTATTCCCAGGGGCCTACGAGCAGTACTTC
>few|TRBD2|TRBJ2-7|TRBV6-5
CASRPGTSDTYEQYF
TGTGCCAGCAGGCCCGGGACTAGCGACACTTACGAGCAGTACTTC
>NA|TRBD2|TRBJ2-3|TRBV7-7
CASSLRPSGGTTSTDTQYF
TGTGCCAGCAGCTTAAGACCTAGCGGGGGGACGACAAGCACAGATACGCAGTATTTT
>many|NA|TRBJ2-6|TRBV5-1
CASSGGASSGANVLTF
TGCGCCAGCAGCGGGGGAGCGAGCTCTGGGGCCAACGTCCTGACTTTC
>NA|NA|TRBJ1-1|TRBV4-3
CASSGSRRGDTEAFF
TGCGCCAGCAGCGGCAGCCGGCGGGGGGACACTGAAGCTTTCTTT
>NA|NA|TRBJ2-5|TRBV7-2
CASSSRGHGETQYF
TGTGCCAGCAGCTCCCGGGGGCACGGTGAGACCCAGTACTTC
>NA|NA|TRBJ2-1|TRBV2
CASSVQGDPPEQFF
TGTGCCAGCAGTGTACAGGGAGACCCCCCTGAGCAGTTCTTC
>few|NA|TRBJ2-2|TRBV6-5
CASSYEQIANTGELFF
TGTGCCAGCAGTTACGAACAGATCGCGAACACCGGGGAGCTGTTTTTT
>many|NA|TRBJ1-3|TRBV28
CASSTRAIYF
TGTGCCAGCAGTACTCGGGCCATATATTTT
>few|TRBD1|TRBJ2-5|TRBV9
CASSVGGGGETQYF
TGTGCCAGCAGCGTAGGAGGGGGCGGGGAGACCCAGTACTTC
>NA|NA|TRBJ1-2|TRBV7-9
CASSLGQEGGYTF
TGTGCCAGCAGCTTAGGACAGGAGGGTGGCTACACCTTC
>NA|TRBD1|TRBJ2-7|TRBV6-1
CASSDRGQGSSYEQYF
TGTGCCAGCAGTGACCGGGGACAGGGGAGCTCCTACGAGCAGTACTTC
>few|TRBD1|TRBJ2-2|TRBV4-3
CASSQDRGWTGELFF
TGCGCCAGCAGCCAGGACAGGGGATGGACCGGGGAGCTGTTTTTT
>NA|NA|TRBJ2-7|TRBV18
CASSPFTAVTYEQYF
TGTGCCAGCTCACCATTCACCGCTGTCACCTACGAGCAGTACTTC
>few|NA|TRBJ1-5|TRBV19
CASSRAQGSQPQHF
TGTGCCAGTAGTCGGGCCCAGGGCTCTCAGCCCCAGCATTTT
>few|NA|TRBJ1-2|TRBV19
CASIQDGHDGYTF
TGTGCCAGTATCCAGGACGGACATGATGGCTACACCTTC
>few|NA|TRBJ2-7|TRBV5-6
CASSLVDRPFYEQYF
TGTGCCAGCAGCTTGGTGGACAGACCCTTCTACGAGCAGTACTTC
>NA|TRBD1|TRBJ1-2|TRBV9
CASTPRGQADYGYTF
TGTGCCAGCACCCCTAGAGGACAGGCCGACTATGGCTACACCTTC
>NA|TRBD1|TRBJ1-2|TRBV5-1
CASSSTGDYGYTF
TGCGCCAGCAGCTCGACAGGGGACTATGGCTACACCTTC
>few|TRBD1|TRBJ1-1|TRBV9
CASSSNIGTGTEAFF
TGTGCCAGCAGCTCTAATATCGGGACAGGGACGGAAGCTTTCTTT
>few|TRBD1|TRBJ2-7|TRBV4-3
CASSQVIGQGLLSYEQYF
TGCGCCAGCAGCCAAGTTATTGGACAGGGCCTCCTATCCTACGAGCAGTACTTC
>few|TRBD2|TRBJ2-3|TRBV11-2
CASSPLRGGTDTQYF
TGTGCCAGCAGCCCTTTGCGGGGGGGCACAGATACGCAGTATTTT
>NA|TRBD1|TRBJ1-6|TRBV5-6
CASSSDRGLGSPLHF
TGTGCCAGCAGCTCCGACAGGGGGCTAGGTTCACCCCTCCACTTT
>few|NA|TRBJ2-3|TRBV28
CASSLSPDYTQYF
TGTGCCAGCAGTTTGTCCCCAGATTATACGCAGTATTTT
>few|TRBD2|TRBJ2-5|TRBV28
CASSSGLAGSTQYF
TGTGCCAGCAGTTCCGGACTAGCTGGGTCGACCCAGTACTTC
>NA|TRBD1|TRBJ2-5|TRBV6-6
CASSPRQGARETQYF
TGTGCCAGCAGTCCACGACAGGGGGCAAGAGAGACCCAGTACTTC
>NA|TRBD1|TRBJ2-3|TRBV5-1
CASSTGQDGDTQYF
TGCGCCAGCTCCACTGGACAGGACGGAGATACGCAGTATTTT
>few|TRBD1|TRBJ1-2|TRBV19
CASNRGQDYGYTF
TGTGCCAGTAATAGGGGACAGGACTATGGCTACACCTTC
>NA|NA|TRBJ1-6|TRBV7-8
CASSLEQSSYNSPLHF
TGTGCCAGCAGCTTAGAGCAGAGCTCCTATAATTCACCCCTCCACTTT
>NA|TRBD1|TRBJ1-2|TRBV30
CAWSQTGGDGYTF
TGTGCCTGGAGCCAAACAGGGGGTGATGGCTACACCTTC
>few|NA|TRBJ2-7|TRBV4-1
CASSHEHNANYEQYF
TGCGCCAGCAGCCATGAGCACAATGCTAACTACGAGCAGTACTTC
>few|TRBD2|TRBJ2-7|TRBV7-2
CASSPRGDVAGRQYF
TGTGCCAGCAGCCCCCGGGGTGATGTAGCGGGGAGGCAGTACTTC
>NA|NA|TRBJ2-3|TRBV7-2
CASSRQWTDTQYF
TGTGCCAGCAGCCGCCAGTGGACAGATACGCAGTATTTT
>NA|TRBD2|TRBJ2-5|TRBV15
CATSRGESSGGPQETQYF
TGTGCCACCAGCAGAGGAGAGTCCAGCGGGGGGCCTCAAGAGACCCAGTACTTC
>NA|NA|TRBJ1-5|TRBV6-5
CASKGGLNQPQHF
TGTGCCAGCAAGGGGGGACTCAATCAGCCCCAGCATTTT
>NA|NA|TRBJ1-1|TRBV10-2
CASWWDTEAFF
TGCGCCAGCTGGTGGGACACTGAAGCTTTCTTT
>NA|NA|TRBJ2-1|TRBV9
CASSGVRDTVHNEQFF
TGTGCCAGCAGCGGCGTCCGGGACACCGTTCACAATGAGCAGTTCTTC
>NA|NA|TRBJ2-5|TRBV18
CASSQSDSKETQYF
TGTGCCAGCTCACAATCGGACAGCAAAGAGACCCAGTACTTC
>NA|NA|TRBJ1-3|TRBV9
CASSVMWDSGNTIYF
TGTGCCAGCAGCGTAATGTGGGACTCTGGAAACACCATATATTTT
>NA|NA|TRBJ2-2|TRBV5-6
CASSLPDPLNTGELFF
TGTGCCAGCAGCTTGCCCGATCCCCTAAACACCGGGGAGCTGTTTTTT
>few|TRBD1|TRBJ1-2|TRBV27
CASSPVDRINYGYTF
TGTGCCAGCAGTCCCGTGGACAGGATTAATTATGGCTACACCTTC
>NA|NA|TRBJ1-5|TRBV19
CASIPPGRLNQPQHF
TGTGCCAGTATCCCCCCGGGACGGCTCAATCAGCCCCAGCATTTT